Given below is one T cell receptor (beta chain) in context. Its specific antigen is unknown. Base qualities are not provided; no much larger clone lies one nucleotide away. This sample stems from a study of cytomegalovirus exposure and HLA in healthy donors (TCRdb year 2017). Background on the whole study: According to a later analysis, one platform produced both the 120 validation repertoires and the approximately 660 repertoires of the first cohort. The aim of the study was to test whether cataloging public T cell receptors could identify signatures of past pathogen exposure. In addition to the first cohort of 650 to 800 subjects, a separate validation cohort of around 110 different subjects was used. High-throughput TCR immunosequencing, statistical association of individual TCRs with disease status, and machine learning were combined to predict cytomegalovirus infection status. The paper as a whole reports these results and caveats: The authors suggested that the approach could potentially be extended to other disease states and immunological phenotypes. Cytomegalovirus status was reported to be diagnosed by the classifier with high specificity and sensitivity in both the original and validation cohorts. A few of the identified cytomegalovirus-associated TCR beta chains were confirmed in vitro to be specific for cytomegalovirus antigens. Across donors, most TCR sequences were observed very rarely, whereas some public TCRs were present in many individuals. The study gave a list of about 150 TCR beta chains associated with cytomegalovirus. The validation cohort had no HLA typing available for a later analysis, so co-occurrence within that cohort was assessed over all 130 or so repertoires. Subsequent analysis determined that TCRs grouped into clusters in the first cohort also showed a tendency toward co-occurrence across the approximately 120 validation repertoires, and approximately 94% of cluster scores exceeded 0.

The donors belonged to the validation cohort of around 120 subjects, which was separate from the 666-subject first cohort. The method was the immunoSEQ multiplex PCR assay. The published analysis was carried out like this. To diagnose cytomegalovirus status from the catalog of TCR beta chain sequences, a statistical classification framework was built. TCRdb retrieved this table from immuneACCESS and kept in-frame rearrangements only. Not all clones are present; in checked studies, unresolved V genes account for under half, and no reason is known for the remainder. V and J calls and clone size are given by that table; D and trimming were obtained from the DNA. This sample is represented by over 200,000 clones; about 90% of them were singletons. 3% to 3.5% of the sample goes to the ten largest clones. The CDR3 numbers 17 residues from cysteine through phenylalanine. The read is trimmed to its CDR3 DNA, 51 bases read in frame from base 1. As encoded in the germline V gene (reference sequence), CDR1 is SEHNR while CDR2 is FQNEAQ. Compared with germline, V lacks 4 bases and J lacks 2 bases; bases without a gene match: 12.

The chain couples TRBV7-9 to TRBJ2-5; a stretch of 8 junction bases matches TRBD2. The TCR comes from a woman in her 30s in good health and CMV-seronegative. The sequenced material came from PBMCs. This receptor has the CDR3 CASSWVRVREGQETQYF. The nucleotide sequence reads TGTGCCAGCAGCTGGGTGAGGGTTCGGGAGGGTCAAGAGACCCAGTACTTC.